The 9 T cell receptor beta chains in this list originate from one sample, sequenced in a study of blood T cell repertoires in COVID-19. The protocol was immunoSEQ multiplex PCR, while the TCRdb copy is restricted to in-frame clones and leaves out a portion. Of roughly 290,000 clones in the sample, 75% to 95% were seen once. Material for sequencing was peripheral blood. These receptor sequences come from a woman in her thirties with COVID-19, enrolled during active disease.

The CDR3 DNA sequence: TGTGCCAGCAGGGACGGGACAGGGGTGAGAGAGCAGTACTTC. Its protein product is CASRDGTGVREQYF. The gene calls are TRBV27 and TRBJ2-7, with TRBD1 identical over 10 bases. The germline CDR1 and CDR2 sequences are MNHEY and SMNVEV (reference sequence). V dropped 6 bases and J dropped 7; count of bases not matched to a gene: 9. The CDR3 length is 14 residues.

V is TRBV18 and J is TRBJ1-5; unclear D gene. The CDR3 has 13 amino acids. Germline V lookup: CDR1 KGHSH, CDR2 LQKENI. With 2 bases removed from V and 5 bases from J, the gap between germline ends came to 7 bases. DNA of the CDR3: TGTGCCAGCTCACCATTCCCGGATCAGCCCCAGCATTTT. Protein sequence: CASSPFPDQPQHF.

V is TRBV5-1 and J is TRBJ1-1; 7 nucleotides line up with TRBD1. The CDR3 contains 13 residues. Trimming removed 5 bases from V and 2 bases from J; junction bases left unmatched: 3. Germline V gene sequence: CDR1 SGHRS, CDR2 YFSETQ. This CDR3 is CASRGTDNTEAFF. The CDR3 region has the DNA TGCGCCAGCAGAGGGACAGATAACACTGAAGCTTTCTTT.

The chain combines TRBV6-1 with TRBJ2-2; D unresolved. Looked up from germline, CDR1 is MNHNS and CDR2 is SASEGT. Trimming stripped 2 bases from V and 4 bases from J, with 5 bases between. The CDR3 runs 13 residues. The CDR3 reads CASSEYGTGELFF. In nucleotides, the CDR3 is TGTGCCAGCAGTGAATACGGCACCGGGGAGCTGTTTTTT.

CDR3 nucleotide sequence: TGTGCCAGCAGTGAGAACAGCCTTAACACTGAAGCTTTCTTT. This translates into CASSENSLNTEAFF. This chain connects TRBV6-1 to TRBJ1-1; no reliable D call. The CDR3 length is 14 residues. The V gene's germline CDR1 is MNHNS and CDR2 SASEGT. V lost 3 bases and J 2 bases, leaving 10 bases between the germline ends.

V is TRBV28 and J is TRBJ2-1, with D perhaps matching TRBD1 (6 bases). The V and J ends lost 6 bases and 4 bases respectively, with 13 bases between them. The CDR3 has 14 residues. From germline, CDR1 is MDHEN and CDR2 SYDVKM. The chain's CDR3 is CASRTGTNYNEQFF. DNA for the CDR3: TGTGCCAGCAGGACCGGGACAAATTACAATGAGCAGTTCTTC.

V gene TRBV5-6 combines with J gene TRBJ2-7, with 8 bases identical to TRBD2. After removal of 1 base from V and 2 bases from J, the junction contained 5 bases not matched to a gene. This CDR3 comprises 15 residues. Germline assignment: CDR1 SGHDT and CDR2 YYEEEE. The DNA of the CDR3 is TGTGCCAGCAGCTTGTTCGGGGGGGGCCCCTACGAGCAGTACTTC. This gives the protein CASSLFGGGPYEQYF.

This chain connects TRBV18 to TRBJ2-7; 7 positions match TRBD2. The germline V gene encodes CDR1 KGHSH and CDR2 LQKENI. V dropped 6 bases and J dropped 2; count of bases not matched to a gene: 7. The CDR3 is made up of 14 amino acids. CDR3 loop: CASSTGRGTYEQYF. In DNA, the CDR3 is TGTGCCAGCTCTACCGGGCGGGGGACCTACGAGCAGTACTTC. Variable domain in full (rest from reference TRBV18 and TRBJ2-7): NAGVMQNPRHLVRRRGQEARLRCSPMKGHSHVYWYRQLPEEGLKFMVYLQKENIIDESGMPKERFSAEFPKEGPSILRIQQVVRGDSAAYFCASSTGRGTYEQYFGPGTRLTVT.

The V call is TRBV7-6, the J call TRBJ2-7; D not certain. The length of the CDR3 is 16 residues. With 6 bases removed from V and 0 bases from J, the gap between germline ends came to 18 bases. The germline V gene encodes CDR1 SGHVS and CDR2 FNYEAQ. CDR3 in amino acids: CASSPTTDRFSYEQYF. In DNA, the CDR3 is TGTGCCAGCAGTCCGACCACAGACCGTTTCTCCTACGAGCAGTACTTC.